This T cell receptor (beta chain) was recorded in a study of cytomegalovirus exposure and HLA in healthy donors. The length of the CDR3 is 15 residues. The germline V gene has CDR1 SGDLS and CDR2 YYNGEE. V was shortened by 0 bases and J by 1 base, with 8 bases between the two germline ends. Primers: 60 Vbeta forward and 13 Jbeta reverse. Sequenced by immunoSEQ multiplex PCR; TCRdb stores in-frame clones only, minus some. The table includes approximately 100,000 clones, roughly 79% detected once. This clone was recorded only once. Sequencing used PBMCs. The rearrangement uses TRBV9 and TRBJ1-3; maybe TRBD1 (6 bases). The TCR comes from a woman aged 50 to 60 in good health and CMV-seropositive. CDR3 nucleotide sequence: TGTGCCAGCAGCGTAGGGCAGGGGTCTGGAAACACCATATATTTT. This translates into CASSVGQGSGNTIYF.